Following are 23 T cell receptor beta chains from one sample sequenced in a study of patients and donors after allogeneic stem cell transplantation. TCRdb redid the calling of the RT-PCR reads with MiXCR, one entry per CDR3 protein. The sample includes over 350,000 distinct CDR3 sequences, 16% of them seen just once. Specimen: blood, either unsorted or a sorted T cell fraction (not recorded which). The receptors shown here come from a human donor who was either an allogeneic HSCT recipient or a stem cell or donor lymphocyte infusion donor (not recorded which). It is not recorded whose cells these are; they may come from a transplant donor.

The chain uses TRBV5-1 and TRBJ2-2; 10 nucleotides agree with TRBD1. Germline V lookup: CDR1 SGHRS, CDR2 YFSETQ. The CDR3 sequence is 14 residues long. The V gene end was trimmed by 7 bases and the J gene end by 8 bases; junction bases not matched to a gene: 8. CDR3 bases: TGCGCCAGCCGAGGGACAGGGGAGTTGGGGGAGCTGTTTTTT. Translated, it gives CASRGTGELGELFF.

The sample holds a few counts of this clonotype. The chain has TRBV10-3 and TRBJ2-1, with 9 positions matching TRBD1. The CDR3 runs 15 residues. The germline CDR1 and CDR2 sequences are ENHRY and SYGVKD. The V segment lost 10 bases and the J segment 3 bases; nucleotides outside the gene matches: 10. In DNA form, the CDR3 reads TGTGCCACCCCCCCCGGGACAGGGTTCTACAATGAGCAGTTCTTC. The encoded protein is CATPPGTGFYNEQFF.

Ten or more counts support this clonotype. The chain employs TRBV7-2 and TRBJ2-7; tentatively, D is TRBD1 (5 bases). Trimming took off 2 bases at V and 2 bases at J, with 13 bases between the two ends. From germline, CDR1 is SGHTA and CDR2 FQGNSA. The CDR3 length is 15 residues. The DNA of the CDR3 is TGTGCCAGCAGCTTATCAGGGTCTCTTACCTACGAGCAGTACTTC. It translates to CASSLSGSLTYEQYF.

The chain uses TRBV5-1 and TRBJ2-1; 8 bases align to TRBD2. V shed 0 bases and J 0 bases; nucleotides not matched to a gene: 5. CDR1 is SGHRS, CDR2 YFSETQ, per germline. The CDR3 loop spans 17 amino acids. The chain's CDR3 is CASSLGRSGSSYNEQFF. CDR3 sequence (DNA): TGCGCCAGCAGCTTGGGACGGAGCGGGAGCTCCTACAATGAGCAGTTCTTC.

The rearrangement links TRBV13 to TRBJ2-6; D might be TRBD2 (5 bases). The length of the CDR3 is 16 residues. The V end was cut by 2 bases, the J end by 4 bases, with 12 bases between. CDR1 is PRHDT and CDR2 is FYEKMQ in the germline V gene (reference sequence). The CDR3 is CASSLMRVGGANVLTF. The CDR3 region has the DNA TGTGCCAGCAGCTTAATGAGGGTAGGGGGGGCCAACGTCCTGACTTTC.

The V gene is TRBV20-1, the J gene TRBJ2-7; 11 bases map to TRBD2. The CDR3 contains 15 residues. V gave up 6 bases and J gave up 2 bases; unmatched junction bases: 9. Germline values: CDR1 DFQATT, CDR2 SNEGSKA (reference sequence). The CDR3 region is CSAPLAGGGAYEQYF. The CDR3 nucleotides read TGCAGTGCCCCTCTAGCGGGAGGAGGAGCCTACGAGCAGTACTTC.

There are many counts of this clonotype. The chain couples TRBV10-3 to TRBJ1-1; TRBD1 aligns across 11 bases. The V gene's germline CDR1 is ENHRY and CDR2 SYGVKD. This CDR3 has 16 amino acids. Trimming took 4 bases from V and 5 from J; bases not matched to a gene: 9. The CDR3 loop reads CAISGTGGRVKTEAFF. The CDR3 DNA follows: TGTGCCATCAGTGGGACAGGGGGCCGGGTTAAGACTGAAGCTTTCTTT.

CDR3 sequence: CASSLDRALGYTF. The CDR3 bases are TGTGCCAGCAGCTTAGACAGGGCTCTCGGCTACACCTTC. The genes are TRBV7-9 and TRBJ1-2; D perhaps matches TRBD1 (6 bases). Trimming took off 1 base at V and 8 bases at J, with 11 bases between the two ends. This CDR3 is 13 amino acids long. Germline-derived CDR1 and CDR2 are SEHNR and FQNEAQ (reference sequence).

This clonotype was found a few times. The CDR3 bases are TGTGCCAGCGACCTTAGGGACAGGGACCACGATCAGCCCCAGCATTTT. Protein sequence: CASDLRDRDHDQPQHF. The genes are TRBV6-4 and TRBJ1-5, with 9 bases fitting TRBD1. Germline loops: CDR1 MRHNA, CDR2 SNTAGT. The CDR3 loop spans 16 amino acids. V trimming: 8 bases; J trimming: 5 bases; junction bases outside the gene matches: 13.

This clonotype turned up a few times. The chain joins TRBV7-8 to TRBJ2-1; 9 bases map to TRBD2. Germline CDR1 SGHVS, CDR2 FQNEAQ. The J segment lost 9 bases and the V segment lost 8 bases, leaving 11 bases of the junction unmatched. The CDR3 extends over 14 amino acids. CDR3 nucleotides: TGTGCCAGCGGCACCGGCGGGAGGGCCGGTGAGCAGTTCTTC. It is translated as CASGTGGRAGEQFF.

This clonotype was counted ten times or more. The rearrangement joins TRBV4-3 to TRBJ1-1; D perhaps matches TRBD1 (5 bases). This CDR3 has 16 amino acids. Germline V lookup: CDR1 LGHNA, CDR2 YSLEER. The V and J ends lost 0 bases and 5 bases respectively, with 16 bases between them. The CDR3 loop reads CASSQEVAQGETEAFF. CDR3 sequence (DNA): TGCGCCAGCAGCCAAGAGGTCGCGCAGGGAGAAACTGAAGCTTTCTTT.

V gene TRBV25-1 combines with J gene TRBJ2-5; 7 nucleotides align to TRBD1. This CDR3 comprises 15 residues. V lost 1 base, J lost 5 bases, and 7 bases stayed unmatched. CDR1 is MGHDK, CDR2 SYGVNS, per germline. The CDR3 DNA reads as TGTGCCAGCAGTGAATTGAAGGGGGCTGGGGAGACCCAGTACTTC. Its protein is CASSELKGAGETQYF.

This clonotype was observed a handful of times. This sequence joins TRBV6-2 or TRBV6-3 and TRBJ1-1; tentatively, D is TRBD1 (5 bases). The CDR3 runs to 15 residues. With 3 bases removed from V and 0 bases from J, the gap between germline ends came to 11 bases. CDR1 is MNHEY, CDR2 SVGEGT, per germline. CDR3 nucleotide sequence: TGTGCCAGCAGTTATGCAGGGCTCATGAACACTGAAGCTTTCTTT. Translated: CASSYAGLMNTEAFF.

The V gene is TRBV12-3 or TRBV12-4, the J gene TRBJ1-2; D gene ambiguous. CDR3 length: 16 amino acids. The V and J ends lost 3 bases and 3 bases respectively, with 17 bases between them. The CDR3 DNA sequence: TGTGCCAGCAGTTTGCTAAGAAGGTCCTTTTACTATGGCTACACCTTC. Protein sequence: CASSLLRRSFYYGYTF.

The gene calls are TRBV4-2 and TRBJ1-2, with D perhaps matching TRBD1 (6 bases). V dropped 0 bases and J dropped 8 bases, with 13 bases sitting between them. CDR3 length: 14 residues. Germline V gene lookup returns CDR1 LGHNA and CDR2 YNFKEQ. This CDR3 reads CASSQEGGAGGYTF. CDR3 DNA sequence: TGTGCCAGCAGCCAAGAGGGGGGCGCGGGAGGCTACACCTTC.

The rearrangement uses TRBV11-1 and TRBJ2-3; weak D call: TRBD1 (5 bases). Trimming removed 5 bases at V and 1 base at J, with 22 bases between. Germline assignment: CDR1 SGHAT and CDR2 FQDESV (reference sequence). The CDR3 contains 18 residues. CDR3 in DNA: TGTGCCAGCAGCGCAGGTGTCACAGGAAGGTGGGGCACAGATACGCAGTATTTT. It yields the protein CASSAGVTGRWGTDTQYF.

DNA for the CDR3: TGTGCCAGCAGTGAAATGGAGGCAGTAATTGTCTACGAGCAGTACTTC. This sequence encodes CASSEMEAVIVYEQYF. The V and J genes are TRBV6-1 and TRBJ2-7, with TRBD2 as a possible D gene (5 bases). V was cut by 2 bases and J by 3 bases, with 17 bases left in between. Germline-derived CDR1 and CDR2 are MNHNS and SASEGT. CDR3 length: 16 residues.

This rearrangement joins TRBV27 to TRBJ2-1, with 10 bases matching TRBD1. Germline loops: CDR1 MNHEY, CDR2 SMNVEV (reference sequence). This CDR3 is built from 16 residues. Trimming removed 8 bases from V and 9 bases from J; junction bases left unmatched: 16. The CDR3 region is CASSRPGTGVRSEQFF. The DNA for the CDR3 is TGTGCCAGCTCTCGCCCCGGGACAGGGGTACGAAGTGAGCAGTTCTTC.

The rearrangement joins TRBV29-1 to TRBJ1-2; a weak D match, TRBD1 (6 bases). CDR3 length: 15 residues. Trimming shortened V by 6 bases and J by 7 bases, and 24 bases separated the two germline ends. CDR1 and CDR2 (germline): SQVTM, ANQGSEA. The CDR3 coding sequence is TGCAGCGTATCAGATGTTATTACAGGGCAGCCTGGCTACACCTTC. Translated, it gives CSVSDVITGQPGYTF.

This clonotype has more than one count but fewer than ten. The J gene is TRBJ1-2, the V gene TRBV9; 12 bases match TRBD1. This CDR3 comprises 16 residues. Germline values: CDR1 SGDLS, CDR2 YYNGEE. V lost 3 bases to trimming and J lost 5 bases; unmatched junction nucleotides: 8. Written as DNA, the CDR3 is TGTGCCAGCAGCGGACCCCGGGACAGGGGGCTTTATGGCTACACCTTC. Translating gives CASSGPRDRGLYGYTF. The complete variable domain, with remaining parts taken from reference TRBV9 and TRBJ1-2, reads DSGVTQTPKHLITATGQRVTLRCSPRSGDLSVYWYQQSLDQGLQFLIQYYNGEERAKGNILERFSAQQFPDLHSELNLSSLELGDSALYFCASSGPRDRGLYGYTFGSGTRLTVV.

This sequence joins TRBV18 and TRBJ1-5, with TRBD1 matching over 10 bases. This CDR3 has 16 residues. Trimming at V came to 2 bases and at J to 5 bases, leaving 6 bases not matched to a gene. Germline loops: CDR1 KGHSH, CDR2 LQKENI. The CDR3 sequence: CASSPSWTGGHQPQHF. CDR3 nucleotide sequence: TGTGCCAGCTCACCATCATGGACAGGGGGTCATCAGCCCCAGCATTTT. Full variable domain (remainder filled in from reference TRBV18 and TRBJ1-5): NAGVMQNPRHLVRRRGQEARLRCSPMKGHSHVYWYRQLPEEGLKFMVYLQKENIIDESGMPKERFSAEFPKEGPSILRIQQVVRGDSAAYFCASSPSWTGGHQPQHFGDGTRLSIL.

In this sample, this clonotype turned up a few times. The rearrangement links TRBV5-6 to TRBJ1-5; 7 bases fit TRBD1. Germline CDR1 is SGHDT and CDR2 is YYEEEE. Germline trimming cut 4 bases from V and 4 bases from J; bases unmatched to any gene: 5. This CDR3 comprises 14 residues. CDR3 loop: CASSAGQANQPQHF. CDR3 nucleotides: TGTGCCAGCAGCGCCGGACAGGCTAATCAGCCCCAGCATTTT.

This rearrangement joins TRBV2 to TRBJ2-3; 11 bases line up with TRBD2. Germline V gene data show CDR1 as SNHLY and CDR2 as FYNNEI. There are 16 residues in the CDR3. After removal of 4 bases from V and 4 bases from J, the junction contained 7 bases not matched to a gene. CDR3 region: CASSVRLAGRSDTQYF. The CDR3, as DNA: TGTGCCAGCAGTGTCAGACTAGCGGGAAGATCAGATACGCAGTATTTT.